Included here is one T cell receptor (beta chain) sequence, with context. The CDR3 runs to 18 residues. The germline V and J ends were trimmed by 1 base and 2 bases, with 18 bases remaining between them. TCRdb analysed the RT-PCR reads with MiXCR anew, one entry per CDR3 protein. This sample has about 680,000 distinct CDR3 sequences, with over 12% found just once. Sequenced sample: memory CD4+ T cells from blood. The chain carries TRBV12-3 or TRBV12-4 and TRBJ2-1, with D possibly matching TRBD2 (6 bases). The clonotype comes from a female donor in good health, serving as a healthy control. The DNA of the CDR3 is TGTGCCAGCAGTTTAGAGGCGGGACTTCCCGGAGCCTACAATGAGCAGTTCTTC. Protein sequence: CASSLEAGLPGAYNEQFF.